This T cell receptor beta chain was captured by sequencing in a study of cytomegalovirus exposure and HLA in healthy donors (dated by TCRdb to about 2017). Turning to the overall study: An earlier analysis of several hundred of the donors reported approximately 300 Gb of sequence data and roughly 100 million unique TCR beta sequences from approximately 180 million T cells. The study aimed to test whether signatures of past pathogen exposure could be identified by cataloging public T cell receptors. Four or five DR-DQ haplotypes were treated as single units for association and clustering because of strong linkage in the cohort. In addition to the first cohort of hundreds of subjects, a separate validation cohort of under 150 different subjects was used. Of the roughly 410 genotyped donors, approximately 81% were placed in the genetic ancestry cluster associated with self-reported Caucasian donors. An early release covering roughly 580 HLA-typed donors comprised around 300 gigabases of sequencing data and roughly 85 million unique TCR sequences. To predict cytomegalovirus infection status, the study combined high-throughput TCR immunosequencing, statistical association of individual TCRs with disease status, and machine learning. In a later genetic analysis, genome-wide SNP genotypes for about three fifths of the roughly 670 donors were used, and that subset was treated as a discovery cohort. Class I and class II HLA loci were covered by the typing at four-digit resolution. Across under 500 genotyped donors of the cohort, an average of approximately 240,000 unique TCR beta nucleotide sequences per donor were sequenced, and roughly 18% of those sequences were non-productive. Every discovery cohort repertoire had been produced on one sequencing platform. Donor age, sex, ethnicity and CMV serostatus were collected together with the repertoire data. In an earlier analysis of 550 to 700 of the donors, high-throughput TCR beta sequencing was used to judge whether each TCR beta V gene segment behaved as functional or pseudogenic. Typing coverage differed by locus: A, B, C, DRB1 and DQB1 were typed in roughly 620-640 donors, DQA1 in 500 to 550, DPA1 in approximately 600, and DPB1 in approximately 450. Rather than drawing on any new phenotypic data, the later analysis identified candidate immune exposures from TCR beta sequences and the way those sequences occurred across donors. In a later analysis, previously published TCR beta repertoires from some 640 donors were re-analyzed and high-resolution HLA genotyping was added so that TCR occurrence patterns could be studied. The study profiled the T cell repertoires of 500 to 800 subjects by immunosequencing and related them to cytomegalovirus serostatus. What the research found in general, with its limitations: When HLA alleles, especially DR and DQ, strongly co-occurred, TCR associations were difficult to assign to individual alleles. A cluster of highly shared sequence variants was judged likely to represent a technical artifact of the sequencing pipeline. Most CMV-associated TCR beta chains appeared to be HLA-restricted in a later analysis, and the HLA associations seemed to be driven largely by CMV exposure. This cohort had only TCR beta chains sequenced, and the lack of alpha or paired-chain data limited which features could be detected. The classifier was reported to diagnose cytomegalovirus status with high specificity and sensitivity in both the original and validation cohorts. Over 15 rarely observed V segments, including chromosome 9 orphons, were excluded from the earlier analysis of several hundred of the donors because counts were too low. In a later analysis, the rate of TCR association differed among HLA loci, with DRB1 alleles having the most associated TCRs and HLA-C alleles having the fewest. The authors suggested that the approach could potentially be generalized to other disease states and immunological phenotypes. Several of the top co-occurrence clusters appeared to be linked to parvovirus B19, influenza, CMV and Epstein-Barr virus, according to a later analysis. CMV serostatus was the only immune exposure information available for the cohort. A further reported finding was that TCR beta sequences accurately predicted the HLA-A and HLA-B alleles for most subjects in the first cohort. A few of the identified cytomegalovirus-associated TCR beta chains were confirmed in vitro to be specific for cytomegalovirus antigens. An earlier analysis of some 560 of the donors showed that most TCR beta V segments appeared in productive rearrangements either about 87% or about 30% of the time, which broadly matched IMGT annotations. Some IMGT-functional V segments, including TRBV6-2 and TRBV6-3, could not be distinguished by the 87-base-pair reads and were therefore excluded. A later analysis associated 16,951 TCR beta sequences with specific HLA alleles at a false discovery rate of 0.05. Correlated functional status among segregating V segments might be attributable to linkage disequilibrium, but an unknown experimental factor could not be ruled out. Compared with the approximately 600-donor mean, donors in an Asian-associated ancestry cluster had fewer N-insertions in productive TCRs, according to a later genetic analysis. A total of fewer than 200 TCR beta chains were listed by the study as associated with cytomegalovirus. A later genetic analysis associated a missense DCLRE1C variant with V-gene and J-gene trimming of TCR beta chains, and an independent cohort replicated the association. In a later analysis, HLA-associated TCR beta chains were found to be more clonally expanded and to have lower generation probabilities than equally common non-associated chains. HLA typing was unavailable for some donors at each locus, so association tests used only the typed subset. Roughly uniform sequencing depth across donors was assumed in presence/absence analyses, although this assumption may not hold. Most TCR sequences were seen in very few donors, while some public TCRs were found in many individuals.

In total, 666 healthy bone marrow donors made up the cohort. Cohort members were all nominally healthy when sampled, although unrecorded immune exposures were likely present. The donor was CMV seropositive and belonged to the group of 250 to 300 seropositive cohort members. Every donor gave a peripheral blood sample, and the peripheral blood mononuclear cells from that sample were used for TCR beta sequencing. The Qiagen DNeasy Blood Extraction Kit was used to extract genomic DNA from the blood cell samples. From the germline V gene (reference sequence), CDR1 is MNHEY and CDR2 is SMNVEV. The CDR3 runs 15 residues from the cysteine to the phenylalanine. Just CDR3 DNA is preserved here, 45 bases in frame from base 1. Library generation was performed with the immunoSEQ multiplex PCR assay. For the multiplex PCR, a mixture combining 60 forward primers for TCR Vbeta segments and 13 reverse primers for TCR Jbeta segments was used. The CDR3 region of rearranged TCR beta genes was amplified from genomic DNA by a multiplex PCR assay. The Illumina HiSeq System was used to sequence the amplified TCR beta libraries as 87-base-pair reads. Per the original workflow: A later analysis tallied approximately 87 million unique TCR beta chains across the 700 or so repertoires, and some 10 million of those chains were shared by two or more donors. Raw reads were error-corrected and collapsed into unique sequences by a nearest-neighbor algorithm in which closely related sequences were merged to remove PCR and sequencing errors. V, D and J gene segments were assigned by aligning CDR3 sequences to IMGT reference sequences. Each retained sequence needed at least a six-nucleotide match to both a V gene segment and a J gene segment. A rearrangement was called productive if the CDR3 had no stop codons and remained in frame with V and J, and every other rearrangement was called non-productive. Following IMGT convention, CDR3 was defined as the stretch from the second conserved V-encoded cysteine up to the conserved J-encoded phenylalanine. The earlier analysis of some 580 of the donors excluded any sequence lacking an unambiguous match to a single V gene segment. An earlier analysis of some 610 of the donors called V segments functional above 56.7% productive rearrangements and segregating when the between-donor standard deviation exceeded 5%. A statistical classification framework was developed to diagnose cytomegalovirus status using the catalog of TCR beta chain sequences. V and J gene assignment, in a later analysis, came from comparing TCR nucleotide sequences with IMGT/GENE-DB human TR gene sequences. In a later analysis, CDR3 sequences and most-parsimonious VDJ recombination scenarios were assigned using the TCRdist pipeline. In a later analysis, each TCR beta chain was defined by its CDR3 amino acid sequence together with its V-gene family, and reads lacking a unique V-gene family were excluded. A later analysis removed 592 highly shared, low-generation-probability nucleotide sequences to deal with suspected cross-contamination and a sequencing artifact. For each public chain, a later analysis derived a clonal expansion index from normalized ranks of inferred template counts within each repertoire. Generation probabilities in a later analysis came from a VDJ recombination model fitted to out-of-frame rearrangements, and those results were checked against IGoR. A later analysis scored TCR-TCR, TCR-HLA and TCR-CMV co-occurrence with hypergeometric tests, applying a repertoire-size bias correction to TCR pairs. To estimate false discovery rates, a later analysis permuted the HLA or CMV assignments 20 times. In a later analysis, co-occurring TCRs were grouped using DBSCAN, and TCRdist sequence similarity was added for clustering within HLA-allele-positive subsets. Co-occurrence clustering excluded repertoires with fewer than 30,000 or more than 120,000 public chains, plus five with anomalous nucleotide sharing. TCRdb provides this immuneACCESS table in a form limited to in-frame rearrangements. Some clones are lacking; in checked studies, under half of them reflect an unresolved V gene, and why the rest are absent is not known. V and J calls and clone size are those listed in that table; D and trimming were worked out from the DNA. The sample table contains approximately 140,000 clones; only one count was recorded for 79% of them. The ten largest clones add up to roughly 6.7% of the sample.

Turning to this clone: The antigen it binds to is not known. Base qualities are missing; no much larger clone stands one base away.

This TCR was sampled from a man aged 50 to 59 in good health and CMV-seropositive. Recombination linked TRBV27 to TRBJ2-5, with 8 junctional bases fitting TRBD2. The J call may not be correct, given that the DNA end is closer to TRBJ2-7. Sequenced: PBMCs. The DNA is TGTGCCAGCAGTTTAGAAGCGGGAGTGACCTACGAGCAGTACTTC. The encoded protein is CASSLEAGVTYEQYF.